The present T cell receptor (beta chain) was sequenced within a study of blood T cell repertoires in COVID-19. Looking at the study overall: Acute and convalescent COVID-19 specimens originated in the United States, Italy and Spain. T cells, B-cell-depleted T cells, or PBMCs provided the cDNA or gDNA that served as material.

Per the study methods: How many nucleated cells were present was estimated from reference gene primer amplification. Sequencing used immunoSEQ multiplex PCR; TCRdb keeps in-frame clones, though not all of them. V, J and clone size are taken as reported in that table, and D and trimming were inferred from the DNA itself. The profile shows about 400,000 clones, over 75% of them singletons. The CDR3 spans 14 residues. Germline V gives CDR1 MNHNY, CDR2 SVGAGI (reference sequence). Trimming took 5 bases from V and 0 from J; bases not matched to a gene: 2. This clone was counted once. The clonotype was recovered from a woman in her forties with acute COVID-19. Source material: PBMCs or T cells enriched from blood (not recorded which). This chain uses TRBV6-6 with TRBJ1-1; 8 nucleotides match TRBD1. The CDR3 sequence: CASSDRGLNTEAFF. The CDR3 region has the DNA TGTGCCAGCAGTGACAGGGGCTTGAACACTGAAGCTTTCTTT.